This T cell receptor (beta chain) was observed in a study of T-cell reconstitution after alpha-beta-depleted transplantation in children. Unique molecular identifiers were incorporated into the prepared TCRbeta library. TCRdb ran MiXCR on the PCR reads and lists one entry per CDR3 protein. The data hold around 52,000 distinct CDR3 sequences, with about 5.7% observed a single time. CDR1 is LGHDT and CDR2 is YNNKEL in the germline V gene (reference sequence). The CDR3 extends over 13 amino acids. The ends were cut back, 3 bases at V and 7 bases at J, with 13 bases in the middle. This clonotype was observed at least ten times.

The source was PBMCs, mostly from graft donor cells, collected 60 days after TCRalphabeta/CD19-depleted stem cell transplant. The source of this sequence is a female patient aged 2 to 10 who had a stem cell transplant for aplastic anemia, so the T cells may come from the graft donor. The rearrangement uses TRBV3-1 and TRBJ2-7, with unresolved D. CDR3 coding DNA: TGTGCCAGCAGCCATCACGCGAGTGAGGAGCAGTACTTC. It yields the protein CASSHHASEEQYF.